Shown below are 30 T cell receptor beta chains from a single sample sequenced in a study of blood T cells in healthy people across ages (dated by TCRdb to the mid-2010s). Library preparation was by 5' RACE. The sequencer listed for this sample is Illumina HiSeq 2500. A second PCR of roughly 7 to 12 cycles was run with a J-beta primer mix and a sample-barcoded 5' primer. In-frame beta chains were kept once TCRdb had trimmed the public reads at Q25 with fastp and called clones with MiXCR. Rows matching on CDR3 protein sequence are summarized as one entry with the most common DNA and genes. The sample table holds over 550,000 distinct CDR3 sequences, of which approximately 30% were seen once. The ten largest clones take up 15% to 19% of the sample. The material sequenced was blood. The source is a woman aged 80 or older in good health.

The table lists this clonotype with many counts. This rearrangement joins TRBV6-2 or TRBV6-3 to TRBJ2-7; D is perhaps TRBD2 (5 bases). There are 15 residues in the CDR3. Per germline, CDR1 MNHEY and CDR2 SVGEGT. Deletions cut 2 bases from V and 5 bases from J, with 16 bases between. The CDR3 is CASSYRPETGDEQYF. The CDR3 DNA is TGTGCCAGCAGTTACCGCCCCGAAACCGGGGACGAGCAGTACTTC.

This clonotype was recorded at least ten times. The CDR3 protein is CASSRGLAGGPEQFF. In DNA, the CDR3 is TGTGCCAGCAGCCGGGGACTAGCGGGGGGGCCTGAGCAGTTCTTC. This chain links TRBV7-2 with TRBJ2-1, with 16 bases identical to TRBD2. The trim removed 5 bases at V and 9 bases at J, leaving 4 bases unmatched. Per germline, CDR1 SGHTA and CDR2 FQGNSA. The CDR3 has 15 amino acids.

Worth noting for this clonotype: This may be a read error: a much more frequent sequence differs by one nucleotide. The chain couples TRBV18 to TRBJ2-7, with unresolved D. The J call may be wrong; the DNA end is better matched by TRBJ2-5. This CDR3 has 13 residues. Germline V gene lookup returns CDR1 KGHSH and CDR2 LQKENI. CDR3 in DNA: TGTGCCAGCTCGTTGGAGCAGCGAGAGACCCAGTACTTC. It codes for CASSLEQRETQYF.

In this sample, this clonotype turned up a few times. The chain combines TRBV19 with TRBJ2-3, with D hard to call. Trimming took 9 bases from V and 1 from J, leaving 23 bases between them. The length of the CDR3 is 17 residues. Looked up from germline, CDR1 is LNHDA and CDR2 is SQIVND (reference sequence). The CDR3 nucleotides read TGTGCCAGCACATCCACATGGTCCCTATGGGGCACAGATACGCAGTATTTT. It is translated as CASTSTWSLWGTDTQYF.

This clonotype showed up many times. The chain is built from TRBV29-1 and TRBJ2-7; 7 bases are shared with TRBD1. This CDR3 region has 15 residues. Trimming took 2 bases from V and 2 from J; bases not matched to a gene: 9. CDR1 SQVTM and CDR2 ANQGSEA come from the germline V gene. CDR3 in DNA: TGCAGCGTTGAATACCCGACAGGGACCGCCTACGAGCAGTACTTC. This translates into CSVEYPTGTAYEQYF.

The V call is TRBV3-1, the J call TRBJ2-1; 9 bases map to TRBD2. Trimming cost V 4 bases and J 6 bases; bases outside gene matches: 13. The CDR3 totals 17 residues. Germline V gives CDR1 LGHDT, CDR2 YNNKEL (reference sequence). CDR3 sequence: CASSRDAASGVLNEQFF. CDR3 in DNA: TGTGCCAGCAGCCGTGACGCGGCTAGCGGGGTCCTCAATGAGCAGTTCTTC.

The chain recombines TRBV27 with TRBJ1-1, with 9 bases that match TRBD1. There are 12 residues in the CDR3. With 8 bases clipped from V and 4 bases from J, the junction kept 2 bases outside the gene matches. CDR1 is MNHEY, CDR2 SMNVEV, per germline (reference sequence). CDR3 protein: CASGQGTTEAFF. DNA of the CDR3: TGTGCCAGCGGACAGGGGACCACTGAAGCTTTCTTT.

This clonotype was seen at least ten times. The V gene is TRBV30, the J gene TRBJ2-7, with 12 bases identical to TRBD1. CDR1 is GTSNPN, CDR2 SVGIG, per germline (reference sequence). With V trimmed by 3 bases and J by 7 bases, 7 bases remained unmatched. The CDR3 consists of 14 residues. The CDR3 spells CAWSRRDRGLEQYF. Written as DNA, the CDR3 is TGTGCCTGGAGCCGAAGGGACAGGGGGCTAGAGCAGTACTTC.

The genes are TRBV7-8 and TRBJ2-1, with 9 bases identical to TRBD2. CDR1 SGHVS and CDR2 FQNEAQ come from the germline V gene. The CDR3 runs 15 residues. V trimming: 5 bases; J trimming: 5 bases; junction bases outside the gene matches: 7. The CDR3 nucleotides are TGTGCCAGCAGCCTTAACCTAGCGGGGAACAATGAGCAGTTCTTC. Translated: CASSLNLAGNNEQFF.

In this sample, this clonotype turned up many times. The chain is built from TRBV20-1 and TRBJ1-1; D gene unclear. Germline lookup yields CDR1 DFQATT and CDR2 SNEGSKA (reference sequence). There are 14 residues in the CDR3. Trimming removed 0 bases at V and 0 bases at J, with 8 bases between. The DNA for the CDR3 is TGCAGTGCTAGAGACCCGGGCCTGAACACTGAAGCTTTCTTT. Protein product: CSARDPGLNTEAFF.

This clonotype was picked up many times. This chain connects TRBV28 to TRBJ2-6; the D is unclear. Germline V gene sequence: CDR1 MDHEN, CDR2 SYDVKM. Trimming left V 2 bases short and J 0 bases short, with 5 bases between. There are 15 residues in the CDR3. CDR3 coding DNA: TGTGCCAGCAGTTTACGTCGCTCTGGGGCCAACGTCCTGACTTTC. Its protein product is CASSLRRSGANVLTF. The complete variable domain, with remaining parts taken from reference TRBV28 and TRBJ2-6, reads DVKVTQSSRYLVKRTGEKVFLECVQDMDHENMFWYRQDPGLGLRLIYFSYDVKMKEKGDIPEGYSVSREKKERFSLILESASTNQTSMYLCASSLRRSGANVLTFGAGSRLTVL.

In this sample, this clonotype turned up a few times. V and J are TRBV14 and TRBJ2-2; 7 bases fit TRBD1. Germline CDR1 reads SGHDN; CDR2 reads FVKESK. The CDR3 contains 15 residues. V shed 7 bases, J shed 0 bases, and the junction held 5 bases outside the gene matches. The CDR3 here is CASTPGQSNTGELFF. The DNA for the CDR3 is TGTGCCAGCACTCCGGGACAGTCGAACACCGGGGAGCTGTTTTTT.

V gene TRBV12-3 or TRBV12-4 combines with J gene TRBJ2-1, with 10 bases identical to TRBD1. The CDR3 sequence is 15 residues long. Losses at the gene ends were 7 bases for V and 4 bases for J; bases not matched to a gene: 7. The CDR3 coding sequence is TGTGCCAGCACCGTAGCGGGACAGGGGTACAATGAGCAGTTCTTC. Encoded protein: CASTVAGQGYNEQFF.

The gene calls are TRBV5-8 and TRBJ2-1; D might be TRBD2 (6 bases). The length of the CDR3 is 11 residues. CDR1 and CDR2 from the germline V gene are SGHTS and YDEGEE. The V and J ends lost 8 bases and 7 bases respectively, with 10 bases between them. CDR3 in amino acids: CARKRGNEQFF. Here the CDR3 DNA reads TGTGCCAGAAAACGGGGGAATGAGCAGTTCTTC. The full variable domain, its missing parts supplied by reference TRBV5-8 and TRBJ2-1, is EAGVTQSPTHLIKTRGQQATLRCSPISGHTSVYWYQQALGLGLQFLLWYDEGEERNRGNFPPRFSGRQFPNYSSELNVNALELEDSALYLCARKRGNEQFFGPGTRLTVL.

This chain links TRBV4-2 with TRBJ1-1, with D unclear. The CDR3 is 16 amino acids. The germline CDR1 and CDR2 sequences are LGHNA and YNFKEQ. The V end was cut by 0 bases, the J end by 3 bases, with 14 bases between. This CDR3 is CASSQDPHMEDTEAFF. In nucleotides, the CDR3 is TGTGCCAGCAGCCAAGATCCACACATGGAAGACACTGAAGCTTTCTTT.

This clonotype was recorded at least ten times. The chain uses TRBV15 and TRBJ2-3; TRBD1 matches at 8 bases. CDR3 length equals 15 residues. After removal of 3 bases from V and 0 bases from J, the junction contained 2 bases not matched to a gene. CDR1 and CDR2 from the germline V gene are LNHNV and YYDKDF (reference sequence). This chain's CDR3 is CATSSDRGSTDTQYF. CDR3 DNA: TGTGCCACCAGCAGCGACAGGGGAAGCACAGATACGCAGTATTTT.

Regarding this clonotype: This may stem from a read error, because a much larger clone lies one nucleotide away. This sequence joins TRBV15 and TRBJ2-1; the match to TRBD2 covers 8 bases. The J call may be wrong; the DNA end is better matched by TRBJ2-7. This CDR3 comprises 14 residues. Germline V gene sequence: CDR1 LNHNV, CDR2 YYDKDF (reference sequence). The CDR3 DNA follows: TGTGCCACCGGCCGGAGACTAGCGTCAAATGAGCAGTACTTC. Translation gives CATGRRLASNEQYF.

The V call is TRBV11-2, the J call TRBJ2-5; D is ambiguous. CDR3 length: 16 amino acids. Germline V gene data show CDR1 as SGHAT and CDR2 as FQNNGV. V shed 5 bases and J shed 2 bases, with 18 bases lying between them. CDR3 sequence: CASSPLAGSQQETQYF. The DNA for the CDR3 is TGTGCCAGCAGCCCGCTGGCCGGCAGTCAGCAAGAGACCCAGTACTTC.

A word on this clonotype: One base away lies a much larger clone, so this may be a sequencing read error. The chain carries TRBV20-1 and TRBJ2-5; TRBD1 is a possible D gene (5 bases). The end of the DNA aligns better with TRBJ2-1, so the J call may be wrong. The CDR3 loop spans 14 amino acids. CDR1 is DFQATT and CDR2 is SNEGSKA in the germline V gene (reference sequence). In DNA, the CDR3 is TGCAGTGCTAGGAGCTCAGGGTACCAAGAGACCCAGTTCTTC. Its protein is CSARSSGYQETQFF.

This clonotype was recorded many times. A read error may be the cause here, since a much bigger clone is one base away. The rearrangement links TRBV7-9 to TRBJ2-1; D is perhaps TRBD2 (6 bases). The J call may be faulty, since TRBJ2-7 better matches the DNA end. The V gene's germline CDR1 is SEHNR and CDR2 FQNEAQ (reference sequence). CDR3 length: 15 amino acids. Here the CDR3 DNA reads TGTGCCAGCAGCTTATCCGGGAGACCCTACAATGAGCAGTACTTC. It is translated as CASSLSGRPYNEQYF.

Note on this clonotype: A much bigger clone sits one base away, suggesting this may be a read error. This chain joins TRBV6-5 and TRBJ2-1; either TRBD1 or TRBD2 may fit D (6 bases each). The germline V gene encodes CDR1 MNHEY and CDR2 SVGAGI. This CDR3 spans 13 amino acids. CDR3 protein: CACSYGGGNEQFF. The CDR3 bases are TGTGCCTGCAGTTACGGAGGGGGCAATGAGCAGTTCTTC.

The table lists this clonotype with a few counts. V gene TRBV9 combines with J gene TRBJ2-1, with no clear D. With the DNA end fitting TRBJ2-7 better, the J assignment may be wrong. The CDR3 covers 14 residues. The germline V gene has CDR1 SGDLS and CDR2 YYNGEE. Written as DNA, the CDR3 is TGTGCCAGCAGCGTAGGACACGTCTACAATGAGCAGTACTTC. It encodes CASSVGHVYNEQYF.

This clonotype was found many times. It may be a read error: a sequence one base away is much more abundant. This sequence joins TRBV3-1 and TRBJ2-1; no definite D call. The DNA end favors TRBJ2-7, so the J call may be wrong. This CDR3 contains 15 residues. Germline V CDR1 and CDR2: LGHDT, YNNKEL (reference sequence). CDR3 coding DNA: TGTGCCAGCAGCCAAGATTCAGGCTCCTACAATGAGCAGTACTTC. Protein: CASSQDSGSYNEQYF.

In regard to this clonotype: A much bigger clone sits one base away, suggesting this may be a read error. The DNA for the CDR3 is TGTGCCAGCAGCATTAAAACAGGGGGGCTAACTAACTATGGCCACACCTTC. It encodes CASSIKTGGLTNYGHTF. The rearrangement uses TRBV21-1 and TRBJ1-2; TRBD1 is taken as the D call from the table, unchecked against the DNA. TRBV21-1 has pseudogene status. The CDR3 length is 17 residues.

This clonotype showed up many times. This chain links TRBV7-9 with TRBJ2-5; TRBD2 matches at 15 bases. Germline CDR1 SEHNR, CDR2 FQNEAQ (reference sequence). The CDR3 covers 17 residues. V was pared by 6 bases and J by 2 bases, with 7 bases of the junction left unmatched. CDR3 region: CASSRGLAGGTQETQYF. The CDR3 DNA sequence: TGTGCCAGCAGTCGGGGACTAGCGGGGGGAACTCAAGAGACCCAGTACTTC.

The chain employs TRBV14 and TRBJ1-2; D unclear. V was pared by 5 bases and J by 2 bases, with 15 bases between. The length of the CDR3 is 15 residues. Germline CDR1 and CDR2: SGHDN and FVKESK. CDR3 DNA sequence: TGTGCCAGCAGCAAAAGAGAGACGGTAAACTATGGCTACACCTTC. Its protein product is CASSKRETVNYGYTF.

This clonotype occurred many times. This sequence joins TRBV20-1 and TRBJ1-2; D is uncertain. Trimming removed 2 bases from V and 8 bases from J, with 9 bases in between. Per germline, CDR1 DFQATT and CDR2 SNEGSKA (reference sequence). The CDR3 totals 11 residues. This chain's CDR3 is CSARLERGYTF. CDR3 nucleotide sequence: TGCAGTGCTAGACTCGAGAGGGGCTACACCTTC.

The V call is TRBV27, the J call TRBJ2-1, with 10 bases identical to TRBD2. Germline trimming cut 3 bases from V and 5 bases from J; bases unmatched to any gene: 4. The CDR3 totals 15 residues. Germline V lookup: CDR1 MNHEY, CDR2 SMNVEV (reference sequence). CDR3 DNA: TGTGCCAGCAGTTTTCGTAGCGGGGGGCACAATGAGCAGTTCTTC. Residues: CASSFRSGGHNEQFF.

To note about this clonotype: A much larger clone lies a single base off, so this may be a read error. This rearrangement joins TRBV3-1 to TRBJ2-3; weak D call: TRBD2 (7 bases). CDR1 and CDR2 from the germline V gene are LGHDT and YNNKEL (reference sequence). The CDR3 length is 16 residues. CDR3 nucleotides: TGTGCCAGCAGCCAAGGTCGGGGGGCGGGTAGAGATACGCGGTATTTT. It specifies CASSQGRGAGRDTRYF.

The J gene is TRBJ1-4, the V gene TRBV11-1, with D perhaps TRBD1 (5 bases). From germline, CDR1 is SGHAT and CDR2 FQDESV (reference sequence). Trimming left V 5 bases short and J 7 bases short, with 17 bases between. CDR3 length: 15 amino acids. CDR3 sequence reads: CASSALQGTSEKLFF. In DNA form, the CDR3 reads TGTGCCAGCAGCGCTCTCCAAGGGACGAGTGAAAAACTGTTTTTT.